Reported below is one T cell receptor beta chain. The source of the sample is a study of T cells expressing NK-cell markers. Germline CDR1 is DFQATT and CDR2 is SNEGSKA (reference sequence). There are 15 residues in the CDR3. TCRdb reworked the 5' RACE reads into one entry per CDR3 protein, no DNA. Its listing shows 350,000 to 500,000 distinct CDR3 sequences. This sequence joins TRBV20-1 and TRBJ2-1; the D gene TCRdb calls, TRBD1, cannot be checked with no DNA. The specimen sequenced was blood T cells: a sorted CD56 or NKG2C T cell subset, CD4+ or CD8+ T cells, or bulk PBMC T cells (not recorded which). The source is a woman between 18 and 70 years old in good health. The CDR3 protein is CSANTRSPLGNEQFF.